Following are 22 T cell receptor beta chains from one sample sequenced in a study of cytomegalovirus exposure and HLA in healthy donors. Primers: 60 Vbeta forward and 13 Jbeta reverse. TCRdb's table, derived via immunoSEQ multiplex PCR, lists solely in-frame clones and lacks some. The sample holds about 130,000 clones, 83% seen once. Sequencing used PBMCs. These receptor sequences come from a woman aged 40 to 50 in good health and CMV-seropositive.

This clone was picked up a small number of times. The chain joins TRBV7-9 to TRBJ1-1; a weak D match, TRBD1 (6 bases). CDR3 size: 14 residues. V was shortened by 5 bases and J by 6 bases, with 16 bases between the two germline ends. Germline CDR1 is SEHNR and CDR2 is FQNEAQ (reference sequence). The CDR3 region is CASSLPTGIPEAFF. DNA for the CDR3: TGTGCCAGCAGCCTCCCCACAGGGATCCCTGAAGCTTTCTTT.

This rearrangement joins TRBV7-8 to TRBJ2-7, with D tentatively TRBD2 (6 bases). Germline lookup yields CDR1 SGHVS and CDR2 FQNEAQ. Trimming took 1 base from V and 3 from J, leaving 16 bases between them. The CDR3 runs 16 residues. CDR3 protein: CASSLGASAKLYEQYF. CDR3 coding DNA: TGTGCCAGCAGCTTAGGGGCTAGCGCAAAACTCTACGAGCAGTACTTC.

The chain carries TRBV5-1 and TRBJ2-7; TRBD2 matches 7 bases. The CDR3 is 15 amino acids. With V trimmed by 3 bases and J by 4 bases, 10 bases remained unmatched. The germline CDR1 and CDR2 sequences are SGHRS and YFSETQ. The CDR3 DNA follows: TGCGCCAGCAGCTCTGGCGGGAGTGGATCGTACGAGCAGTACTTC. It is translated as CASSSGGSGSYEQYF.

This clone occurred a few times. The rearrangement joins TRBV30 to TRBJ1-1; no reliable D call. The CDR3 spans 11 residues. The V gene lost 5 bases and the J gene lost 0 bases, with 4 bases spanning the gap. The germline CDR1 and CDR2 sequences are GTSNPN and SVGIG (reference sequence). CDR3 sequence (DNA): TGTGCCTGGTCAATGAACACTGAAGCTTTCTTT. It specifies CAWSMNTEAFF.

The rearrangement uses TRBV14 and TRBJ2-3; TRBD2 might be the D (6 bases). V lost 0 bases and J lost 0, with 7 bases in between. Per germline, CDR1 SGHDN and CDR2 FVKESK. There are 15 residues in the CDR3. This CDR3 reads CASSQDSGSTDTQYF. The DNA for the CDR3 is TGTGCCAGCAGCCAAGATAGCGGTAGCACAGATACGCAGTATTTT.

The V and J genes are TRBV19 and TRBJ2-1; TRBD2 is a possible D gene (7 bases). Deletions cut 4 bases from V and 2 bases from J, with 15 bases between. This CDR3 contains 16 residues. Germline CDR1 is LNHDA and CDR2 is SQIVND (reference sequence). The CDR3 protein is CASSRGGRSTYNEQFF. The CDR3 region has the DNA TGTGCCAGTAGTAGGGGGGGCAGGAGTACCTACAATGAGCAGTTCTTC.

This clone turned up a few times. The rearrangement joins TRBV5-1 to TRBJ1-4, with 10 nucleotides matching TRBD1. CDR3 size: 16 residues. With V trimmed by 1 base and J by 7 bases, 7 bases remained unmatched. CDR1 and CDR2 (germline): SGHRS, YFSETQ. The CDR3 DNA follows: TGCGCCAGCAGCTTGAATACGGGACAGGGGACTGAAAAACTGTTTTTT. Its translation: CASSLNTGQGTEKLFF.

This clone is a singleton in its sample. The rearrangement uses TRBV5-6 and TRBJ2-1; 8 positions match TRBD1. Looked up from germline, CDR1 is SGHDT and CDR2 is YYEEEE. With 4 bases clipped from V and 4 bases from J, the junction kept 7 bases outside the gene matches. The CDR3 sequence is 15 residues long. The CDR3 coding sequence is TGTGCCAGCAGCGGGGACAGGCTTCTATACAATGAGCAGTTCTTC. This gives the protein CASSGDRLLYNEQFF.

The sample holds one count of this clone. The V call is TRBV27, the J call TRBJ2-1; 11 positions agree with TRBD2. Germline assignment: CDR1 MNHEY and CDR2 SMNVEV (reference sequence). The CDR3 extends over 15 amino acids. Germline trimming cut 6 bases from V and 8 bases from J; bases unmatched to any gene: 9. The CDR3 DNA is TGTGCCAGCAGAGTAGCGGGAGGGCCTTTTCATGAGCAGTTCTTC. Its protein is CASRVAGGPFHEQFF.

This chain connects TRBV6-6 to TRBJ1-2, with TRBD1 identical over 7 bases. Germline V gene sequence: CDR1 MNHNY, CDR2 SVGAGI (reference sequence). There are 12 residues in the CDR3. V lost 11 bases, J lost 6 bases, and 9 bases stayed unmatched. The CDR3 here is CACKGQDHGYTF. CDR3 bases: TGTGCCTGCAAAGGACAGGATCATGGCTACACCTTC.

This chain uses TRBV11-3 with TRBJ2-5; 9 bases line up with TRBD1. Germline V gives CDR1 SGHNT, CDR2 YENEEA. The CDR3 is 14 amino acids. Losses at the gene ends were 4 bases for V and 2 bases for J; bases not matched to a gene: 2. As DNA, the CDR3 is TGTGCCAGCAGCTCCGGGACAGGGCAAGAGACCCAGTACTTC. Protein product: CASSSGTGQETQYF.

CDR3 in DNA: TGTGCCAGCAGCTTTTTGGGGGAGGGGCTTGGCGAGACCCAGTACTTC. It is translated as CASSFLGEGLGETQYF. V and J are TRBV5-4 and TRBJ2-5, with 7 bases matching TRBD2. V was pared by 2 bases and J by 5 bases, with 12 bases of the junction left unmatched. Per the germline V gene, CDR1 is SGHNT and CDR2 is YYREEE (reference sequence). The CDR3 has 16 residues.

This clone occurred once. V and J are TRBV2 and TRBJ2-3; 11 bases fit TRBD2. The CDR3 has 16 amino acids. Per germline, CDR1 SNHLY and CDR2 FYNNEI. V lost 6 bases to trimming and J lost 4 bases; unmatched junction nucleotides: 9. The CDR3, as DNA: TGTGCCAGCAGGGGCCTGACTAGCGGGAAGGCAGATACGCAGTATTTT. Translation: CASRGLTSGKADTQYF.

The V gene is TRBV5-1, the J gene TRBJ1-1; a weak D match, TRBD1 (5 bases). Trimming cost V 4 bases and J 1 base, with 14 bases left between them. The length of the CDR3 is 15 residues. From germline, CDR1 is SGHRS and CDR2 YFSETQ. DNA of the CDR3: TGCGCCAGCAGCCAGGCTGGGACTGGGAACACTGAAGCTTTCTTT. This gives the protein CASSQAGTGNTEAFF.

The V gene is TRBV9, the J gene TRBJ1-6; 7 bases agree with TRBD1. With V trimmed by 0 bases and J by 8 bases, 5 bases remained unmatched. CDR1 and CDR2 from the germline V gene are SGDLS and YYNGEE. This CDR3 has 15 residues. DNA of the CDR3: TGTGCCAGCAGCGTAGGATCAGGGGGTCATTCACCCCTCCACTTT. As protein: CASSVGSGGHSPLHF.

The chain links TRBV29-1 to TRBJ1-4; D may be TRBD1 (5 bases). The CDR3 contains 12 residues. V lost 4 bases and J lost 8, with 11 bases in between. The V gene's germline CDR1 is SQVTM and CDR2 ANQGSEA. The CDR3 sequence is CSVGAGNEKLFF. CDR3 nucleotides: TGCAGCGTTGGCGCAGGGAACGAAAAACTGTTTTTT.

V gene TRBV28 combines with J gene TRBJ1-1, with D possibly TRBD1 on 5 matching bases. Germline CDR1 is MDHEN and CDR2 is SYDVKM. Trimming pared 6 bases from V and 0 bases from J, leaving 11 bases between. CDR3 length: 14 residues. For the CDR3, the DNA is TGTGCCAGCAGCTCCGGAGGGGTGAACACTGAAGCTTTCTTT. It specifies CASSSGGVNTEAFF.

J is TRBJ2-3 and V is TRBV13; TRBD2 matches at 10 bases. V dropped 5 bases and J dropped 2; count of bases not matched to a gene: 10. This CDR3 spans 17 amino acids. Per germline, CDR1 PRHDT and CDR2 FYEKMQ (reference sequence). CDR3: CASSTGLAETTTDTQYF. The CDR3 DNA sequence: TGTGCCAGCAGCACCGGACTAGCGGAGACAACCACAGATACGCAGTATTTT.

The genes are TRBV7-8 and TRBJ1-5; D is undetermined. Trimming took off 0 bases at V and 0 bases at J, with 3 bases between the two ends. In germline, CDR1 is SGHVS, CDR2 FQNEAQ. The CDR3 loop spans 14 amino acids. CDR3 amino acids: CASSLASSNQPQHF. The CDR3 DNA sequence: TGTGCCAGCAGCTTAGCCAGTAGCAATCAGCCCCAGCATTTT.

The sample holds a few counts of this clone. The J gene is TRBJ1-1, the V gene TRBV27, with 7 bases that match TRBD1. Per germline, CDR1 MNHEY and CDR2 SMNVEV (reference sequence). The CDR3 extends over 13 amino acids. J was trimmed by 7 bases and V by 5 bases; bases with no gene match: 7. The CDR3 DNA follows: TGTGCCAGCAGTCCCCCGGGACAGATTGAAGCTTTCTTT. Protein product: CASSPPGQIEAFF.

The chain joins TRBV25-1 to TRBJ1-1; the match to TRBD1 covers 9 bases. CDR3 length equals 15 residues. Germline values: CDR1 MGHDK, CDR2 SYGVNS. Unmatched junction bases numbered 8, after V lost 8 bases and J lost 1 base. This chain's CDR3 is CASLPRDRENTEAFF. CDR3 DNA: TGTGCCAGCCTACCTAGGGACAGGGAGAACACTGAAGCTTTCTTT. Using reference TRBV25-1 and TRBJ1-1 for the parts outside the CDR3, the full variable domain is EADIYQTPRYLVIGTGKKITLECSQTMGHDKMYWYQQDPGMELHLIHYSYGVNSTEKGDLSSESTVSRIRTEHFPLTLESARPSHTSQYLCASLPRDRENTEAFFGQGTRLTVV.

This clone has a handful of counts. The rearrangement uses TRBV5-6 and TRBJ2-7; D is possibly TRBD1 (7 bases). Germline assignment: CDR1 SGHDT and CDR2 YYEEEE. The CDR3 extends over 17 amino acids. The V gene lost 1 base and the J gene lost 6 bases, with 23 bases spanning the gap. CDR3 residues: CASSLFGSGRGVSEQYF. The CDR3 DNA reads TGTGCCAGCAGCTTGTTTGGGTCGGGCAGGGGGGTCAGCGAGCAGTACTTC.